This T cell receptor (beta chain) was recovered during a study of blood T cell repertoires in COVID-19. Germline values: CDR1 SGHNT, CDR2 YYREEE (reference sequence). This CDR3 has 12 residues. V lost 0 bases to trimming and J lost 4 bases, with 4 bases between them. The method was immunoSEQ multiplex PCR; TCRdb's version includes in-frame clones alone and lacks a portion of them. The sample yields roughly 320,000 clones, 75% to 90% seen once. V gene TRBV5-4 combines with J gene TRBJ2-5; D uncertain. Input material: peripheral blood. The clonotype was recovered from a woman in her fifties or sixties with COVID-19, enrolled during active disease. DNA for the CDR3: TGTGCCAGCAGCTTGGGCAGAGAGACCCAGTACTTC. Protein sequence: CASSLGRETQYF.